This TCR beta chain derives from a study of patients and donors after allogeneic stem cell transplantation. MiXCR was run by TCRdb on the RT-PCR reads, yielding one entry per CDR3 protein. The sample gives approximately 430,000 distinct CDR3 sequences, roughly 17% of which show up once; 7.2% is in the top ten. CDR1 and CDR2 from the germline V gene are SEHNR and FQNEAQ (reference sequence). The CDR3 is 12 amino acids. J gave up 11 bases and V 5 bases, and 5 bases lay outside the gene matches. This receptor was taken from a human donor who was either an allogeneic HSCT recipient or a stem cell or donor lymphocyte infusion donor (not recorded which). It is not recorded whose cells these are; they may come from a transplant donor. The sample was blood, either unsorted or a sorted T cell fraction (not recorded which). The rearrangement links TRBV7-9 to TRBJ1-1, with 10 bases that match TRBD1. The CDR3: CASSAGQGKAFF. CDR3 nucleotide sequence: TGTGCCAGCAGCGCGGGACAGGGGAAGGCTTTCTTT.